This is a list of T cell receptor beta chains from one sample in a study of T cell responses to AZD1222 COVID-19 vaccine. Using immunoSEQ multiplex PCR, the repertoire was profiled, and TCRdb retains in-frame clones only, with some absent. This table has about 130,000 clones, 93% appearing once. The specimen comprised peripheral blood, sampled on day 0 of AZD1222 vaccination. The origin of the receptors is an adult in good health. Both conserved end residues are part of each CDR3. Fields, in order: V gene, D gene, clone size, CDR3 length, J gene, CDR3 DNA, CDR3 protein. The D gene is left open where the match is weak. Size is stated for part of the rows, as once, few or many counts, or as a class when the clone is expanded.

>TRBV10-3|TRBD1|.|13|TRBJ2-7
TGTGCCATCAGTGGAACAGGGGCTCTCGAGCAGTACTTC
CAISGTGALEQYF
>TRBV15|TRBD2|.|16|TRBJ2-1
TGTGCCACCAGCAGAGATGGGGCTAGCGGGAGTAATGAGCAGTTCTTC
CATSRDGASGSNEQFF
>TRBV28|.|.|15|TRBJ1-1
TGTGCCAGCAGTATACCCCAAGGACTCGACACTGAAGCTTTCTTT
CASSIPQGLDTEAFF
>TRBV18|.|.|14|TRBJ1-1
TGTGCCAGCTCACCTTCGGGAACGGGCACTGAAGCTTTCTTT
CASSPSGTGTEAFF
>TRBV7-2|.|.|13|TRBJ2-2
TGTGCCAGCAGCTTAGTCCTCACCGGGGAGCTGTTTTTT
CASSLVLTGELFF
>TRBV28|.|.|15|TRBJ2-7
TGTGCCAGCAGTATTGGGTCAGTCCTATCCTACGAGCAGTACTTC
CASSIGSVLSYEQYF
>TRBV15|.|.|15|TRBJ2-7
TGTGCCACCAGCAGAAATATTGGACTCCCTTACGAGCAGTACTTC
CATSRNIGLPYEQYF
>TRBV5-4|.|few|14|TRBJ2-1
TGTGCCAGCAGCTCCGGACTGGGGTCCAATGAGCAGTTCTTC
CASSSGLGSNEQFF
>TRBV11-2|.|.|12|TRBJ1-2
TGTGCCAGCAGCTCAGGAAACTATGGCTACACCTTC
CASSSGNYGYTF
>TRBV3-1/TRBV3-2|.|.|16|TRBJ1-5
TGTGCCAGCAGCCAAGGAGGGGCAGGCGGCAATCAGCCCCAGCATTTT
CASSQGGAGGNQPQHF
>TRBV5-4|.|.|16|TRBJ2-1
TGTGCCAGCAGCCTGGAGGCCCGCAGGGTGTCAGATGAGCAGTTCTTC
CASSLEARRVSDEQFF
>TRBV15|TRBD1|.|16|TRBJ1-3
TGTGCCACCAGCAGAGGGGGACAGCGAGCTGGAAACACCATATATTTT
CATSRGGQRAGNTIYF
>TRBV27|.|.|13|TRBJ2-2
TGTGCCAGCAGTTTATCGGGATTTGGGGAGCTGTTTTTT
CASSLSGFGELFF
>TRBV3-1/TRBV3-2|.|.|13|TRBJ1-1
TGTGCCAGCAGCCAAGCGGCGGCATCTGAAGCTTTCTTT
CASSQAAASEAFF
>TRBV18|.|.|13|TRBJ1-1
TGTGCCAGCTCCGCAGACAAGAACACTGAAGCTTTCTTT
CASSADKNTEAFF
>TRBV28|.|once|14|TRBJ1-2
TGTGCCAGCAGTTTACGGCAGGGTGTTTATGGCTACACCTTC
CASSLRQGVYGYTF
>TRBV5-1|TRBD2|.|15|TRBJ2-7
TGCGCCAGCAGCCCCGGGGGGGGCGAGAGCTACGAGCAGTACTTC
CASSPGGGESYEQYF
>TRBV7-3|.|.|13|TRBJ1-1
TGTGCCAGCAGCTTAAGTGTGAACACTGAAGCTTTCTTT
CASSLSVNTEAFF
>TRBV7-6|TRBD2|.|14|TRBJ2-7
TGTGCCAGCAGCTACGGACTAGCGGGAGGAGAGCAGTACTTC
CASSYGLAGGEQYF
>TRBV7-9|.|.|16|TRBJ2-1
TGTGCCAGCAGCTCGACCCGACTAACCCCGAGGAATGAGCAGTTCTTC
CASSSTRLTPRNEQFF